This TCR beta chain was observed in a study of graft-versus-host responses after intestinal transplantation. Study context: Every recipient underwent anti-thymocyte globulin induction, then tacrolimus and steroids for approximately three years.

Remarks on this clone: The antigen is unknown.

The table came from immunoSEQ multiplex PCR; TCRdb's copy has only in-frame clones and leaves some out. In the table there are about 47,000 clones, approximately 95% of which are singletons. The germline V gene encodes CDR1 SGHRS and CDR2 YFSETQ. This CDR3 has 15 amino acids. With 2 bases clipped from V and 4 bases from J, the junction kept 8 bases outside the gene matches. Overall study results and limits: There was an association between peak levels of circulating GvH clones and early post-transplant HvG declines.

This chain uses TRBV5-1 with TRBJ2-7; 8 nucleotides line up with TRBD1. This TCR was recovered from a human patient who received an intestinal transplant, so some T cells may come from the graft donor. The sample in question was PBMCs, obtained about 800 days after a first intestinal transplant, on the day of a second. CDR3 DNA sequence: TGCGCCAGCAGCTTCAGGACAGGGCAAGGGTACGAGCAGTACTTC. Its translation: CASSFRTGQGYEQYF.